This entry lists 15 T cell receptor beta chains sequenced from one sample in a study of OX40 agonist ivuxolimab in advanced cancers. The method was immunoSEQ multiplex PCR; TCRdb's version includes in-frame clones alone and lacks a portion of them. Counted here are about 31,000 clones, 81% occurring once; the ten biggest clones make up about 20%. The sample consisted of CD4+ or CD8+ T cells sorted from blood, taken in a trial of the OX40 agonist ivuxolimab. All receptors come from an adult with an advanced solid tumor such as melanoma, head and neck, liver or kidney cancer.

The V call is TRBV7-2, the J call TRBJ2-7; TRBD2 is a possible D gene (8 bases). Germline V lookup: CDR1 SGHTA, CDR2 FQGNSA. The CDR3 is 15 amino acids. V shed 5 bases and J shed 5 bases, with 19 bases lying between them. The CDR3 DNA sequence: TGTGCCAGCAGCCTCGCGGGGGGCAGGGGGAACGAGCAGTACTTC. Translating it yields CASSLAGGRGNEQYF.

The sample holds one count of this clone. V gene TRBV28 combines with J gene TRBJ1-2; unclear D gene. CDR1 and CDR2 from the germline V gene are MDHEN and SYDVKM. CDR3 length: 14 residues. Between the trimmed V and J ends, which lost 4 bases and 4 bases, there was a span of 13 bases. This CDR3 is CASSWGGLGYGYTF. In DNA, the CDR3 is TGTGCCAGCAGTTGGGGAGGTTTGGGCTATGGCTACACCTTC.

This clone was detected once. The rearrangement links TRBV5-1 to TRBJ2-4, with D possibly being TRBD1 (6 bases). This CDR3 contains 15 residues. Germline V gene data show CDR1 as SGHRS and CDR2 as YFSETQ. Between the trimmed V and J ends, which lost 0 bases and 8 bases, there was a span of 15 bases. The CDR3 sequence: CASSLGGPVGDIQYF. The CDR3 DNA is TGCGCCAGCAGCTTGGGGGGGCCCGTCGGGGACATTCAGTACTTC.

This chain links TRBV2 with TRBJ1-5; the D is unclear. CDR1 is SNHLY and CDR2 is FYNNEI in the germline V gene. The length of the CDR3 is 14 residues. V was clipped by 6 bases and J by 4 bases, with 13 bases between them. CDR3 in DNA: TGTGCCAGCAGCGCCCCCCCGCGGAATCAGCCCCAGCATTTT. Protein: CASSAPPRNQPQHF. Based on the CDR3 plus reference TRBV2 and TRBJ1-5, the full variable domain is EPEVTQTPSHQVTQMGQEVILRCVPISNHLYFYWYRQILGQKVEFLVSFYNNEISEKSEIFDDQFSVERPDGSNFTLKIRSTKLEDSAMYFCASSAPPRNQPQHFGDGTRLSIL.

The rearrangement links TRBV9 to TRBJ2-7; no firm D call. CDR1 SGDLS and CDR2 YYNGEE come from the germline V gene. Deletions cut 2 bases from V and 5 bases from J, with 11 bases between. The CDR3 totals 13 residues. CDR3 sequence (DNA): TGTGCCAGCAGCGTCAGGATGATCGACGAGCAGTACTTC. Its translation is CASSVRMIDEQYF.

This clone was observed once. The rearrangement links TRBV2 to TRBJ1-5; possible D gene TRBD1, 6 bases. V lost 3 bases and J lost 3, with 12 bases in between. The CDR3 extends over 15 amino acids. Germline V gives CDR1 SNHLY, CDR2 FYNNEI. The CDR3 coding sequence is TGTGCCAGCAGTGATTCTGGGGGCTTCAATCAGCCCCAGCATTTT. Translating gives CASSDSGGFNQPQHF.

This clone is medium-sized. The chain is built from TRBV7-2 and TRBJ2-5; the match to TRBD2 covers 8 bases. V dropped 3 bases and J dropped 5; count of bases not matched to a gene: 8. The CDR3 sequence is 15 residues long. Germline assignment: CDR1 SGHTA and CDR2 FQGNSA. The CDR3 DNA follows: TGTGCCAGCAGCTTCACCCAGCGGGAGTGGGAGACCCAGTACTTC. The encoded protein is CASSFTQREWETQYF.

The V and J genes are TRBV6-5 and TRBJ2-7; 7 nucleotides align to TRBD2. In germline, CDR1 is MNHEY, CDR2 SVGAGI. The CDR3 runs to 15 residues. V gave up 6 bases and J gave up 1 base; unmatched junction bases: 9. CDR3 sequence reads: CASRLSGARSYEQYF. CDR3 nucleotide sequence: TGTGCCAGCAGATTAAGCGGGGCCAGGTCCTACGAGCAGTACTTC.

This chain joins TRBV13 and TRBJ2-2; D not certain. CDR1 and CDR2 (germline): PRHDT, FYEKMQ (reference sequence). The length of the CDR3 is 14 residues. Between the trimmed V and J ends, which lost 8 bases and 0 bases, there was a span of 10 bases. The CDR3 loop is CASHRYANTGELFF. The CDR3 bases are TGTGCCAGCCATAGATACGCGAACACCGGGGAGCTGTTTTTT.

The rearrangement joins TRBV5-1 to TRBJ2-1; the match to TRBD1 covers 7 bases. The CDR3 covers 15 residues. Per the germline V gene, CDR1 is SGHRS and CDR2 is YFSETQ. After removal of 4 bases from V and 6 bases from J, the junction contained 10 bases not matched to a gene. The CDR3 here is CASSLPGTASNEQFF. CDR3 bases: TGCGCCAGCAGCCTACCCGGGACAGCATCCAATGAGCAGTTCTTC.

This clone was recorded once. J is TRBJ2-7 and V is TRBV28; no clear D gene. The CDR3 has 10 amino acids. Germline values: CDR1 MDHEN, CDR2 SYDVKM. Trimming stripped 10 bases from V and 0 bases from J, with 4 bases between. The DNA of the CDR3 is TGTGCCACCCGCTCCTACGAGCAGTACTTC. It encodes CATRSYEQYF.

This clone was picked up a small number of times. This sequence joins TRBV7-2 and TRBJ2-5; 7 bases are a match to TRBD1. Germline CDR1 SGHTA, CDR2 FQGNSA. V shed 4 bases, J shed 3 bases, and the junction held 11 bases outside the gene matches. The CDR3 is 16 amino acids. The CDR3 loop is CASSYPGTVIKETQYF. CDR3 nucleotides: TGTGCCAGCAGCTACCCCGGGACAGTGATTAAAGAGACCCAGTACTTC. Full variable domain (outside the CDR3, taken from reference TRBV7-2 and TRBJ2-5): GAGVSQSPSNKVTEKGKDVELRCDPISGHTALYWYRQSLGQGLEFLIYFQGNSAPDKSGLPSDRFSAERTGGSVSTLTIQRTQQEDSAVYLCASSYPGTVIKETQYFGPGTRLLVL.

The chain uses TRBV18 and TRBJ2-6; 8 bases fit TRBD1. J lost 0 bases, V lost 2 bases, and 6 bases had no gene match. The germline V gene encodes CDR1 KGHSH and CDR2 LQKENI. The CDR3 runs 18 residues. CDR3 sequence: CASSPSRTGSSGANVLTF. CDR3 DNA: TGTGCCAGCTCACCAAGTCGGACAGGGAGCTCTGGGGCCAACGTCCTGACTTTC. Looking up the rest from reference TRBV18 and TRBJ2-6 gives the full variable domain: NAGVMQNPRHLVRRRGQEARLRCSPMKGHSHVYWYRQLPEEGLKFMVYLQKENIIDESGMPKERFSAEFPKEGPSILRIQQVVRGDSAAYFCASSPSRTGSSGANVLTFGAGSRLTVL.

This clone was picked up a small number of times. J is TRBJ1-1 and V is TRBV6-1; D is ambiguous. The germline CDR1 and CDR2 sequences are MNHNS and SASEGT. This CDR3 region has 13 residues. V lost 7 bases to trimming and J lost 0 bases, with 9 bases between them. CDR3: CASNRVLNTEAFF. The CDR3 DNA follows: TGTGCCAGCAATAGGGTATTGAACACTGAAGCTTTCTTT.

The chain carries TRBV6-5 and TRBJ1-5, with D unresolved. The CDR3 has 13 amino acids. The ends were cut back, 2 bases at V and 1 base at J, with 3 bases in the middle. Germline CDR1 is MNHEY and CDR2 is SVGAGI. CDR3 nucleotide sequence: TGTGCCAGCAGTTACACGAGCAATCAGCCCCAGCATTTT. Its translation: CASSYTSNQPQHF.